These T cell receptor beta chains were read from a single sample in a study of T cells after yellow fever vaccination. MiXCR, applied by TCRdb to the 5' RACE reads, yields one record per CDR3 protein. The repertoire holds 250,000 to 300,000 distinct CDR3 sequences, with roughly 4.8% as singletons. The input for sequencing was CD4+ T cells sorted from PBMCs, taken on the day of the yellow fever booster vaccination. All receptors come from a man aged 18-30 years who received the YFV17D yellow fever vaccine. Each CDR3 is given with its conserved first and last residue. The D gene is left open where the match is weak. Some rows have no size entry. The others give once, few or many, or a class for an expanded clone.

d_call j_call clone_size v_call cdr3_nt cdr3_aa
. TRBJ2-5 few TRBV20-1 TGCAGTGCTAGAGTTCCAGGCAGCCAAGAGACCCAGTACTTC CSARVPGSQETQYF
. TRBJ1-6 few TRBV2 TGTGCCAGCACCGGCCCCCGGGAGACACCCCTCCACTTT CASTGPRETPLHF
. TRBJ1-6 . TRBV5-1 TGCGCCAGCAAAATCAGTGACCCCCTCCACTTT CASKISDPLHF
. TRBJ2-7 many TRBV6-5 TGTGCCAGCGGGGTCAGAGCCTACGAGCAGTACTTC CASGVRAYEQYF
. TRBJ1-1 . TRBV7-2 TGTGCCAGCAGCCCCTGGGACGGCGCTTTCTTT CASSPWDGAFF
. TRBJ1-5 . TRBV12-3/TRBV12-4 TGTGCCAGCAGCCCTTGGGGCGGCGGGAATCAGCCCCAGCATTTT CASSPWGGGNQPQHF
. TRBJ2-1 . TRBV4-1 TGCGCCAGCAGCCGCTCGAGGAACAGAATCTCCTACAATGAGCAGTTCTTC CASSRSRNRISYNEQFF
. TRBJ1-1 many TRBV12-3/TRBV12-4 TGTGCCAGCAGTTTCCGGGACACTGAAGCTTTCTTT CASSFRDTEAFF
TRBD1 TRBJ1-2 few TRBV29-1 TGCAGCGTTGGGGGGGACAGGGGGCTATATAATGGCTACACCTTC CSVGGDRGLYNGYTF
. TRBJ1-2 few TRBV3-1 TGTGCCAGCAGCCAAAGCCCTCCGCCGGGAAGCTACACCTTC CASSQSPPPGSYTF
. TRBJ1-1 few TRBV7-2 TGTGCCAGCAGCTCAGTTGGGTTGGGGAGCACTGAAGCTTTCTTT CASSSVGLGSTEAFF
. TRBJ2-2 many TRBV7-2 TGTGCCAGCAGCTTAGTAAGGGGCTTCACCGGGGAGCTGTTTTTT CASSLVRGFTGELFF
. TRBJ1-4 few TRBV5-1 TGCGCCAGCAGCCAACGTCCTTACTATGAGCTGTTTTTT CASSQRPYYELFF
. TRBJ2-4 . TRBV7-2 TGTGCCAGCAGTCTAGACCTCAGGGGGGACATTCAGTACTTC CASSLDLRGDIQYF
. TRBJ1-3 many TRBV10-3 TGTGCCATCAGTGAGTCACCGGGAATCACCATATATTTT CAISESPGITIYF
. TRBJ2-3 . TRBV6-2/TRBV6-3 TGTGCCAGCAGTCGCCCGACTGCTCGGCGGGCTACGCAGTATTTT CASSRPTARRATQYF
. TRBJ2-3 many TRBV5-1 TGCGCCAGCAGCTCCCAAGGTCCGGCAGGAACGCAGTATTTT CASSSQGPAGTQYF
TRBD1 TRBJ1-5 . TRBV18 TGTGCCAGCTCACCACCGACAGGGCTGGGCAATCAGCCCCAGCATTTT CASSPPTGLGNQPQHF
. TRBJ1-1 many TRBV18 TGTGCCAGCTCACAGGGAGGGGAGAACACTGAAGCTTTCTTT CASSQGGENTEAFF
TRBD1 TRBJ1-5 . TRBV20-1 TGCAGTGCTCCGAGGACAGGAATGAATCAGCCCCAGCATTTT CSAPRTGMNQPQHF
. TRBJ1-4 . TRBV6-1 TGTGCCAGTCGGTGGGGCGAAAAACTGTTTTTT CASRWGEKLFF
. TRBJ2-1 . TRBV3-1 TGTGCCAGCAGCACTCTTCTGAAGCAGTTCTTC CASSTLLKQFF
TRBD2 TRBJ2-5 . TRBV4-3 TGCGCCAGCAGCCAAGTTTTAGCGGGAAAAGAGACCCAGTACTTC CASSQVLAGKETQYF
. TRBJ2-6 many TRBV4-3 TGCGCCAGCAGCCAAGATTCCGACGTCCTGACTTTC CASSQDSDVLTF
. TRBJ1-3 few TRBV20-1 TGCAGTGCTAGCGGCGGAGCTGGAAACACCATATATTTT CSASGGAGNTIYF
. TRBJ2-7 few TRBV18 TGTGCCAGCTCCCCCGGGCTCGAGCAGTACTTC CASSPGLEQYF
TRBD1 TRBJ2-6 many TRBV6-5 TGTGCCAGCAGCCAACAGGGGGCTGGGGCCAACGTCCTGACTTTC CASSQQGAGANVLTF
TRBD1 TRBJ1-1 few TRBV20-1 TGCAGTGCCAAACAGGGGGCTTACACTGAAGCTTTCTTT CSAKQGAYTEAFF
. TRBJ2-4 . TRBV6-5 TGTGCCAGCAGTGAGGACCGGAAAGTAGCCAAAAACATTCAGTACTTC CASSEDRKVAKNIQYF
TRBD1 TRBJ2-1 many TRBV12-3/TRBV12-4 TGTGCCAGCAGTCCCCGGACAGGGCTTACCTACAATGAGCAGTTCTTC CASSPRTGLTYNEQFF
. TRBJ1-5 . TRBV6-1 TGTGCCGCTCTTTCTCCGGGTCTTAATCAGCCCCAGCATTTT CAALSPGLNQPQHF
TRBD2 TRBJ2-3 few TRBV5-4 TGTGCCAGCAGCCATGGGACTAGCGGGGGCCCTAGCACAGATACGCAGTATTTT CASSHGTSGGPSTDTQYF
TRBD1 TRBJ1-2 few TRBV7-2 TGTGCCAGCAGCTGGTACCGGGACAGAGAAGGCTACACCTTC CASSWYRDREGYTF
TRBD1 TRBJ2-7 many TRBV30 TGTGCCTTACAGGGGCCGACCTACGAGCAGTACTTC CALQGPTYEQYF
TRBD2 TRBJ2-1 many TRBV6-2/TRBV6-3 TGTGCCAGCACCGATCATGGACTAGACTCCTACAATGAGCAGTTCTTC CASTDHGLDSYNEQFF
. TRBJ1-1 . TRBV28 TGTGCCAGCAGTTTCATGCCTCAGGGCACTGAAGCTTTCTTT CASSFMPQGTEAFF
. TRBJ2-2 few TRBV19 TGTGCCAGTAGTATGGCGGGAAGCACCGGGGAGCTGTTTTTT CASSMAGSTGELFF
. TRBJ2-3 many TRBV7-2 TGTGCCAGCCGCCCCGTCCTTCGGGGGGATACGCAGTATTTT CASRPVLRGDTQYF
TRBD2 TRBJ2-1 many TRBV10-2 TGCGCCAGCAGTGTTGCGGGGGCCTACAATGAGCAGTTCTTC CASSVAGAYNEQFF
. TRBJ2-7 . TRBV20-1 TGCAGTGCTTCCGGGTATGGGGGCCCCAACGAGCAGTACTTC CSASGYGGPNEQYF
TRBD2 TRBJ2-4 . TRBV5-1 TGCGCCAGCAGCCTCGGACTAGCGGGGGAATTTTTAGCCAAAAACATTCAGTACTTC CASSLGLAGEFLAKNIQYF
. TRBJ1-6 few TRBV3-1 TGTGCCAGCAGCCGGGTAAAGGGAGGGCCCCTCCACTTT CASSRVKGGPLHF
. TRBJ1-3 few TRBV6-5 TGTGCCAGCAGGATCGGGACTTCGAACACCATATATTTT CASRIGTSNTIYF
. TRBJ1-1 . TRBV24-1 TGTGCCACCAGTTCGGGAGGGGAAAAGGGAAACACTGAAGCTTTCTTT CATSSGGEKGNTEAFF
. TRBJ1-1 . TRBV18 TGTGCCAGCTCACCTGAATCTATGAACACTGAAGCTTTCTTT CASSPESMNTEAFF
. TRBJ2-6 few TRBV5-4 TGTGCCAGCAGTTCCGGGACGGGGAAGTCCGGGGCCAACGTCCTGACTTTC CASSSGTGKSGANVLTF
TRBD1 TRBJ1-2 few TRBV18 TGTGCCAGCTCACCACCTTCGACAGGGTCGGGATCGGGCTATGGCTACACCTTC CASSPPSTGSGSGYGYTF
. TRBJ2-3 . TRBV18 TGTGCCAGCTCACCCGTCCCACTACCAGATACGCAGTATTTT CASSPVPLPDTQYF
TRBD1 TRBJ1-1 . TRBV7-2 TGTGCCAGCAGCTTAGGAGGGACAGGGCAGCGCACTGAAGCTTTCTTT CASSLGGTGQRTEAFF
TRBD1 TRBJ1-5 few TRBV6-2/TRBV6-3 TGTGCCAGCAGGGACAGGGGCCGACAGCGTCAGCCCCAGCATTTT CASRDRGRQRQPQHF
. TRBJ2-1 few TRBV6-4 TGTGCCAGCAGTGACTGGTTTGGGGCCCCGACCTCCTACAATGAGCAGTTCTTC CASSDWFGAPTSYNEQFF
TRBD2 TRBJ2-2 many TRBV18 TGTGCCAGCTCACCACGACTAGCGGGGGACACCGGGGAGCTGTTTTTT CASSPRLAGDTGELFF
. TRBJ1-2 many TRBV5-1 TGCGCCAGCAGCTCGGGGACAAAGTATGGCTACACCTTC CASSSGTKYGYTF
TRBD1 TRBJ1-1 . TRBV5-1 TGCGCCAGCAGCTTTTACAGGGGACGAGGCACTGAAGCTTTCTTT CASSFYRGRGTEAFF